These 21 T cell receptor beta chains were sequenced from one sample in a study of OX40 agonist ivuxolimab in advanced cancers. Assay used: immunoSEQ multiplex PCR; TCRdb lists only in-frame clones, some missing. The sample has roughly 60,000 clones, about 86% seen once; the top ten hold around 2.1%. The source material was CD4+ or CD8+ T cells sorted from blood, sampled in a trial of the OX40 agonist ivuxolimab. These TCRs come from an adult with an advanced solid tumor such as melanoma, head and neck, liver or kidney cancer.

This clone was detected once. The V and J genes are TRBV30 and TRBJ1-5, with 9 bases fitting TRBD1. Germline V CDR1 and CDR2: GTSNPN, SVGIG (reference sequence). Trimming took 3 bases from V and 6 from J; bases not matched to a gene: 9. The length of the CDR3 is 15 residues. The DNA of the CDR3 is TGTGCCTGGAGGAGCCGGGACAGGGACAGTCAGCCCCAGCATTTT. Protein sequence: CAWRSRDRDSQPQHF.

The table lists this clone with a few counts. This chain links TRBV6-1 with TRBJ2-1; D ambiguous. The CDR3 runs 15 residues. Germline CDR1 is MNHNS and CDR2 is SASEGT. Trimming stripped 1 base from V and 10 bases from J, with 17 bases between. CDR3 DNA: TGTGCCAGCAGTGAAGGTCGGGCCAACGTTCGGGAGCAGTTCTTC. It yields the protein CASSEGRANVREQFF.

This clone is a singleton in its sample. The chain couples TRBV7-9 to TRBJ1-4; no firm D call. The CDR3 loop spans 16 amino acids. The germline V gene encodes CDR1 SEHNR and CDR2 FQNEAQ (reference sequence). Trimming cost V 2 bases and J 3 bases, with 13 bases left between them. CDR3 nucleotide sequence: TGTGCCAGCAGCTTATATGGGGAGCCGTCTAATGAAAAACTGTTTTTT. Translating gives CASSLYGEPSNEKLFF.

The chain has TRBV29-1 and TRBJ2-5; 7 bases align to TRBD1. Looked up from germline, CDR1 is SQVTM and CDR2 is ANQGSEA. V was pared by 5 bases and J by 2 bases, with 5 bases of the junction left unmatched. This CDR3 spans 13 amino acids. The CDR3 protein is CSVRGPRQETQYF. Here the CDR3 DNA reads TGCAGCGTTAGGGGGCCGCGGCAAGAGACCCAGTACTTC. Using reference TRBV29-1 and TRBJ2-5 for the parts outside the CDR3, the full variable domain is SAVISQKPSRDICQRGTSLTIQCQVDSQVTMMFWYRQQPGQSLTLIATANQGSEATYESGFVIDKFPISRPNLTFSTLTVSNMSPEDSSIYLCSVRGPRQETQYFGPGTRLLVL.

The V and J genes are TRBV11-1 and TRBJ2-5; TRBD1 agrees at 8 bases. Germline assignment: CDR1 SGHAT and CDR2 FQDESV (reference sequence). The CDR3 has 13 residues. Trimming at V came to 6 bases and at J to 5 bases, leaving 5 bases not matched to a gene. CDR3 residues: CASRGQVGETQYF. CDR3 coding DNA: TGTGCCAGCAGGGGACAGGTGGGGGAGACCCAGTACTTC.

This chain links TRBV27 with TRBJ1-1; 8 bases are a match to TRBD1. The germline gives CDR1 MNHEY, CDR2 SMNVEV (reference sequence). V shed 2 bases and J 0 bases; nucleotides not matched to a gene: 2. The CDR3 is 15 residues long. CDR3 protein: CASSLETGVNTEAFF. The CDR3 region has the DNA TGTGCCAGCAGTTTAGAGACAGGGGTGAACACTGAAGCTTTCTTT.

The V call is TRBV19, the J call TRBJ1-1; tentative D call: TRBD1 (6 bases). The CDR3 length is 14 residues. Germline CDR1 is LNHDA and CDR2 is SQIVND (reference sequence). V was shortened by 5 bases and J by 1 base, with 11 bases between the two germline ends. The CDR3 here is CASSPRTENTEAFF. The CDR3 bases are TGTGCCAGTAGTCCGCGGACAGAGAACACTGAAGCTTTCTTT.

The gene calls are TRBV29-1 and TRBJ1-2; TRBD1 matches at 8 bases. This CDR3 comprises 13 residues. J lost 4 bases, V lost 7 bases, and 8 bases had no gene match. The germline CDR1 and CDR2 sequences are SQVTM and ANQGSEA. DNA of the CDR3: TGCAGCGCTTCAGACAGGGGCTCCTATGGCTACACCTTC. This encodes CSASDRGSYGYTF. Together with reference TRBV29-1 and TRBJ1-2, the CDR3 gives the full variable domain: SAVISQKPSRDICQRGTSLTIQCQVDSQVTMMFWYRQQPGQSLTLIATANQGSEATYESGFVIDKFPISRPNLTFSTLTVSNMSPEDSSIYLCSASDRGSYGYTFGSGTRLTVV.

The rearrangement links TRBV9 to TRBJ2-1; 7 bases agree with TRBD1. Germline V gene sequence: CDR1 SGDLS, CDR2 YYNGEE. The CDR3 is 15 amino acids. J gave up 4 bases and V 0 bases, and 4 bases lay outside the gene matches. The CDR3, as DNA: TGTGCCAGCAGCGTAGTAGGGGGCGCTTACAATGAGCAGTTCTTC. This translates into CASSVVGGAYNEQFF.

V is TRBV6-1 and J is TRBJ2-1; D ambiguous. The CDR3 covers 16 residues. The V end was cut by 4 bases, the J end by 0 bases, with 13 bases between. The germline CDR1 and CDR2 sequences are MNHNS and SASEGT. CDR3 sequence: CASSGPDHGSYNEQFF. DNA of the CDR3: TGTGCCAGCAGTGGCCCGGACCATGGCTCCTACAATGAGCAGTTCTTC.

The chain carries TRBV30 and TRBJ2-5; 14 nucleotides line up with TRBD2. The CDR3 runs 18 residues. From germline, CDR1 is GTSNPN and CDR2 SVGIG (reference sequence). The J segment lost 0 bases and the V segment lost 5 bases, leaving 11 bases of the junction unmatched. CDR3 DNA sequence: TGTGCCTGGTCTCGACTAGCGGGGGGGCTTGGGTACCAAGAGACCCAGTACTTC. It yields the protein CAWSRLAGGLGYQETQYF.

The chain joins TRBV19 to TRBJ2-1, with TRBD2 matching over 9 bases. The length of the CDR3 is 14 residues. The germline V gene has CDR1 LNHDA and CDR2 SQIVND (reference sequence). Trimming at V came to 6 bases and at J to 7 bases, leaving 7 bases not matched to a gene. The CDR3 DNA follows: TGTGCCAGTAGCCCCGGGACTAGCATAAATGAGCAGTTCTTC. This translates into CASSPGTSINEQFF.

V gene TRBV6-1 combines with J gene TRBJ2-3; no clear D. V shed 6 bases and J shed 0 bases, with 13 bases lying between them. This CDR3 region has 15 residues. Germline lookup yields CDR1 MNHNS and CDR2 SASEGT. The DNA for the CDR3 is TGTGCCAGCAGCCGTACTATAACTAGCACAGATACGCAGTATTTT. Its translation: CASSRTITSTDTQYF.

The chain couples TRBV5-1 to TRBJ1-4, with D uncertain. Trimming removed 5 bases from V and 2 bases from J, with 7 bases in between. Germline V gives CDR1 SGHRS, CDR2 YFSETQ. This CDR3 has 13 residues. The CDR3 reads CASRRGTNEKLFF. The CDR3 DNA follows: TGCGCCAGCAGGCGGGGTACTAATGAAAAACTGTTTTTT.

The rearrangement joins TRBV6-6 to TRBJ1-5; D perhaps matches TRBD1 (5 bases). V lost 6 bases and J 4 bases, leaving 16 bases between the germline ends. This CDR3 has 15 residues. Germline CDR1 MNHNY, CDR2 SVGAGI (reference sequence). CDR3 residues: CASSPGGRANQPQHF. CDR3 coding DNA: TGTGCCAGCAGCCCCGGGGGACGGGCGAATCAGCCCCAGCATTTT.

This CDR3 reads CASSELAGGGETQYF. CDR3 bases: TGTGCCAGCAGTGAATTAGCGGGAGGGGGAGAGACCCAGTACTTC. The chain is built from TRBV6-1 and TRBJ2-5; the match to TRBD2 covers 11 bases. The CDR3 runs 15 residues. Per the germline V gene, CDR1 is MNHNS and CDR2 is SASEGT. V trimming: 2 bases; J trimming: 4 bases; junction bases outside the gene matches: 3.

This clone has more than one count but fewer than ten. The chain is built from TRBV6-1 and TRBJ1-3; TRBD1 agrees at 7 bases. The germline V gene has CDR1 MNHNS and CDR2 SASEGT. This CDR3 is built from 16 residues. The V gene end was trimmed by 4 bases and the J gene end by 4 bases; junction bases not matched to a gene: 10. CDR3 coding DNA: TGTGCCAGCAGTGTGGTAGGGGGCTCGGTAGGAAACACCATATATTTT. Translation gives CASSVVGGSVGNTIYF.

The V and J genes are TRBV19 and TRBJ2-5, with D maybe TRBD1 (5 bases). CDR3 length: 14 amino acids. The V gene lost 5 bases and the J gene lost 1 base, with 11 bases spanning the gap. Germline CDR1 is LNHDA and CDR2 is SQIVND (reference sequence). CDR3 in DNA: TGTGCCAGTAGTTTAATGACAGCCCAAGAGACCCAGTACTTC. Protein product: CASSLMTAQETQYF.

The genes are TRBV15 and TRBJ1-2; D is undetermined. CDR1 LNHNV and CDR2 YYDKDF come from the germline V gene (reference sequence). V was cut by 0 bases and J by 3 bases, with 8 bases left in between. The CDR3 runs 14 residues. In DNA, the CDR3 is TGTGCCACCAGCAGAGATGAGGGTTACTATGGCTACACCTTC. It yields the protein CATSRDEGYYGYTF.

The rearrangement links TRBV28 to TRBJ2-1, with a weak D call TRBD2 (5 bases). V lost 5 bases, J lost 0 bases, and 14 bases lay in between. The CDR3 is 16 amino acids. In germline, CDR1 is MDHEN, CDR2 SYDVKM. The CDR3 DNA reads TGTGCCAGCAGTGCTCTTAGCGCGAGCTCCTACAATGAGCAGTTCTTC. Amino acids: CASSALSASSYNEQFF.

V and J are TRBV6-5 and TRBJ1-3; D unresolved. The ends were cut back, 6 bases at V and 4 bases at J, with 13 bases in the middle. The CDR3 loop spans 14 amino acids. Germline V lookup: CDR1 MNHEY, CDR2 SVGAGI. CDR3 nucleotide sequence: TGTGCCAGCAGACCCAGGAGGCTCGGAAACACCATATATTTT. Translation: CASRPRRLGNTIYF.